Listed below are T cell receptor beta chains from one sample, sequenced in a study of Ad26.COV2.S vaccination and SARS-CoV-2 variants. This table comes from immunoSEQ multiplex PCR, and its TCRdb copy is limited to in-frame clones, with some not included. Of 400,000 to 450,000 clones in the sample, about 90% were seen once. The sample here was peripheral blood, taken in a trial of Ad26.COV2.S vaccine versus placebo. These receptor sequences come from a person between 18 and 59 years old who received the Ad26.COV2.S COVID-19 vaccine or a placebo. CDR3s include the opening cysteine and the closing phenylalanine or tryptophan. Fields, in order: J gene, V gene, CDR3 protein.

TRBJ2-7,TRBV6-2/TRBV6-3,CASSYLAGTGYEQYF
TRBJ1-5,TRBV18,CASSPLGQNNQPQHF
TRBJ1-6,TRBV10-3,CAISASAGDYNSPLHF
TRBJ2-1,TRBV4-3,CASSQGLAGGLRDNEQFF
TRBJ2-1,TRBV3-1/TRBV3-2,CASSQDLQGAFNEQFF
TRBJ2-1,TRBV9,CASSDTAGTSGGLGNEQFF
TRBJ2-2,TRBV20-1,CSASPGLAGKNTGELFF
TRBJ2-5,TRBV6-5,CASSYSWVSKETQYF
TRBJ1-2,TRBV29-1,CSVVGGADSNYGYTF
TRBJ1-5,TRBV11-2,CASSFGQASDQPQHF
TRBJ2-1,TRBV24-1,CATSDPGRGNEQFF
TRBJ2-3,TRBV7-8,CASSPNPWEGITDTQYF
TRBJ2-7,TRBV4-1,CASSHLRGAYEQYF
TRBJ1-1,TRBV7-9,CASGEGGTEAFF
TRBJ2-5,TRBV18,CASSLDTAKETQYF